This T cell receptor beta chain was profiled in a study of CD8+CD57+ T cells in acquired aplastic anemia. Background on the study: DNA from sorted CD4+ and CD8+ cells averaged around 3.5 ug. Findings and caveats of the study: Fewer than 35 shared CD8+ CDR3s appeared highly expressed within patients' immunodominant clones. The study found no significant CD8+ Simpson's diversity difference between patients and controls.

By flow cytometry, patients selected for sequencing had shown an expansion of CD8+CD57+ cells. Patients were therapy-naive when their blood was sampled. Genomic DNA served as template for TCR beta VDJ and CDR3 profiling. TCRdb itself ran the reads through MiXCR, one entry per CDR3 protein. The sample consists of 400,000 to 600,000 distinct CDR3 sequences, 25% to 40% of them appearing once. This clonotype was found many times. The antigen remains unidentified. CDR1 is LNHNV and CDR2 is YYDKDF in the germline V gene (reference sequence). This CDR3 has 14 amino acids. V lost 8 bases, J lost 0 bases, and 5 bases stayed unmatched.

This rearrangement joins TRBV15 to TRBJ2-5; 8 bases map to TRBD2. The sequencing input was sorted CD4+, CD8+, or CD8+CD57+ T cells (not recorded which) from PBMCs. The TCR originated in a human donor with aplastic anemia. CDR3 in DNA: TGTGCCACCTCCGGGGGGGGGTACCAAGAGACCCAGTACTTC. The encoded protein is CATSGGGYQETQYF.